This TCR beta chain was retrieved from a study of blood T cell repertoires in COVID-19 (dated by TCRdb to 2018 to 2020). For context, the study as a whole: The collaborator samples originated in the United States, Italy and Spain and spanned the acute and convalescent phases of COVID-19. The material from the prospective study consisted of cDNA or gDNA derived from T cells, B-cell-depleted T cells, or PBMCs. Deeply sampled blood TCRbeta repertoires from subjects exposed to, actively infected with, or recovered from COVID-19 were included in the dataset. A freely available public database, intended as a resource for researchers studying the immune response to SARS-CoV-2, is where the repertoires were released. The samples were drawn from the first 160 participants of the ongoing ImmuneRACE study and from about 1,200 subjects provided by 6 global collaborators. Nearly every sample came with metadata listing a de-identified subject ID, COVID-19 status, age in years and sex. HLA class I and class II types, where available, came from metadata supplied by the sample provider rather than from assay-based typing.

What the study reported, not specific to this receptor: The quantity of clinical and demographic metadata differed by source and by participant and was supplied without curation.

V is cut back by 3 bases and J by 3 bases, with 6 bases in the junction unmatched. The CDR3, from cysteine to phenylalanine, totals 15 residues. Only the CDR3 DNA stays, 45 bases, in frame from base 1. Based on the germline V gene (reference sequence), the CDR1 and CDR2 sequences are SEHNR and FQNEAQ. Collaborating institutions collected whole blood in K2EDTA tubes following their own protocols. For TCRbeta analysis, collaborators shipped samples in one of three forms: frozen whole blood, isolated PBMCs, or DNA extracted from either of those sample types. On this clone itself: The antigen it binds to is not known. No base-level quality is on record; no much larger clone is a single base apart.

The immunoSEQ Assay, a bias-controlled multiplex PCR, was used to amplify TCRbeta CDR3 regions from genomic DNA. Turning to the authors' computational methods: The number of nucleated cells in each sample was estimated by amplification of reference gene primers within the assay. To quantify the absolute abundance of each unique TCRbeta CDR3 rearrangement, sequence reads were collapsed and filtered. For each sample, productive Simpson clonality was calculated as the square root of Simpson's diversity index over productive rearrangements. TCRdb re-hosts the immuneACCESS table, in-frame sequences only. Its copies lack some clones; in the studies checked, an unresolved V gene accounts for under half of them, and the cause for the rest is not known. D and trimming come from the DNA, and the V and J calls and clone size come from that table. This sample is represented by some 250,000 clones; roughly 83% of them were singletons. The ten biggest clones cover over 7.5% of the sample.

This chain is built from TRBV7-9 and TRBJ2-7, with 9 bases in between that match TRBD1. What was sequenced was peripheral blood. The source is an elderly woman with acute or convalescent COVID-19. The DNA is as follows: TGTGCCAGCAGCTTTCCGGACAGGGGTTTCTACGAGCAGTACTTC. Its coded protein is CASSFPDRGFYEQYF. Full variable domain (CDR3 extended with the reference TRBV7-9 and TRBJ2-7 proteins): DTGVSQNPRHKITKRGQNVTFRCDPISEHNRLYWYRQTLGQGPEFLTYFQNEAQLEKSRLLSDRFSAERPKGSFSTLEIQRTEQGDSAMYLCASSFPDRGFYEQYFGPGTRLTVT.